The source of this T cell receptor beta chain is a study of T cells after yellow fever vaccination. TCRdb independently ran MiXCR on the 5' RACE reads; one entry per CDR3 protein. The sample carries approximately 550,000 distinct CDR3 sequences, 15% to 20% recorded once. This clonotype has a handful of counts. The V and J ends lost 4 bases and 7 bases respectively, with 16 bases between them. This CDR3 spans 14 amino acids. In germline, CDR1 is SGHVS, CDR2 FQNEAQ. The sequences come from PBMCs, collected 15 days after the yellow fever booster vaccination. This clonotype was obtained from a man younger than 45 who received the YFV17D yellow fever vaccine. The chain couples TRBV7-8 to TRBJ2-5; D may match TRBD1 or TRBD2 (5 bases each). The CDR3 nucleotides are TGTGCCAGCAGCTGGGGCCCCGGGACGGGGACCCAGTACTTC. Its protein is CASSWGPGTGTQYF.